This TCR beta chain was captured in a study of shared clonotypes between healthy human individuals. This CDR3 has 15 amino acids. Trimming pared 0 bases from V and 3 bases from J, leaving 12 bases between. Germline CDR1 is GTSNPN and CDR2 is SVGIG (reference sequence). Generated by immunoSEQ multiplex PCR, the TCRdb table keeps only in-frame clones and is missing some. The top ten clones hold around 0.3% of a sample with roughly 570,000 clones, roughly 98% of them seen once. Naive CD8 cells, CD45RO-negative and positively selected for CCR7, excluded terminally differentiated effector memory CD45RA+ cells. Free of recent acute infections or vaccinations, the donors were healthy HIV-negative adults.

The sequencing input was naive CD8+ T cells sorted from blood. This chain uses TRBV30 with TRBJ2-1; maybe TRBD1 (6 bases). This sequence was found in a young man in good health. In DNA form, the CDR3 reads TGTGCCTGGAGTGTAAGGGGGTCATTCTACAATGAGCAGTTCTTC. Amino acids: CAWSVRGSFYNEQFF. Based on the CDR3 plus reference TRBV30 and TRBJ2-1, the full variable domain is SQTIHQWPATLVQPVGSPLSLECTVEGTSNPNLYWYRQAAGRGLQLLFYSVGIGQISSEVPQNLSASRPQDRQFILSSKKLLLSDSGFYLCAWSVRGSFYNEQFFGPGTRLTVL.